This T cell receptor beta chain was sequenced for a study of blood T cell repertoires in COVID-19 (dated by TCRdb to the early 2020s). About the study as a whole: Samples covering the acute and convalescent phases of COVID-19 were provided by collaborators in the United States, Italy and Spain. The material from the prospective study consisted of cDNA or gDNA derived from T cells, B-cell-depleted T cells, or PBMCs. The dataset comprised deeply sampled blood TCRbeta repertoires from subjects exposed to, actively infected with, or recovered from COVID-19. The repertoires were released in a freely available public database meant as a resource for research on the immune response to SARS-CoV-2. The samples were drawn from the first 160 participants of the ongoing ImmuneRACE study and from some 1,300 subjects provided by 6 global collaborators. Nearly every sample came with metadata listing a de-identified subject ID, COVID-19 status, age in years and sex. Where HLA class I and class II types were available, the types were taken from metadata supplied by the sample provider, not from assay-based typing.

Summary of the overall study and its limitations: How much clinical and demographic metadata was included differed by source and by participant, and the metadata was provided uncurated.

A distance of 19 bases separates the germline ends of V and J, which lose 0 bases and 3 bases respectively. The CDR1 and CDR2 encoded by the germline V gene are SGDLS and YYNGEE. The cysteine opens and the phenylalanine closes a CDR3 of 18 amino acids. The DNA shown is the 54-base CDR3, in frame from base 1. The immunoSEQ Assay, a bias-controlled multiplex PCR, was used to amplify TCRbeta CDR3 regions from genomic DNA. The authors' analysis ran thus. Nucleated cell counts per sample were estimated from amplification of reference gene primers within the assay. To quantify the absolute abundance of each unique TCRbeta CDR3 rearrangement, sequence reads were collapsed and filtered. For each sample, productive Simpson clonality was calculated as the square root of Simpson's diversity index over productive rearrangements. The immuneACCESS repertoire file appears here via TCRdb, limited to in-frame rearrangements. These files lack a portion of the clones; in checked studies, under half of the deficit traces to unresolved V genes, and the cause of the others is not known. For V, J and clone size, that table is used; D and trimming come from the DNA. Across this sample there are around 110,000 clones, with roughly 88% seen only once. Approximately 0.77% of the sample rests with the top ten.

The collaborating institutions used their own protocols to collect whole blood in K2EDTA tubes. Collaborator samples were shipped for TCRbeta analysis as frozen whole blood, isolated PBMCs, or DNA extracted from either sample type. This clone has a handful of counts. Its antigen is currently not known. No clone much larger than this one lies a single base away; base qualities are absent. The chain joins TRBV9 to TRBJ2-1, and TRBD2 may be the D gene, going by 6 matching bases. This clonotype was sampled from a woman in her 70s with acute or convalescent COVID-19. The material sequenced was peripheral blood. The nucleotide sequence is TGTGCCAGCAGCGTAGTTCCCGCCGGGAGATTAGGCTACAATGAGCAGTTCTTC. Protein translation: CASSVVPAGRLGYNEQFF.